This T cell receptor (beta chain) appears in the sequencing data of a study of T cells after somatic rescue of genetic block (TCRdb year 2020). With regard to the full study: What the study looked at was long-term robustness, specifically in a T-cell system that came about through somatic rescue of a genetic block in T-cell development.

Comments on this clone: This receptor's antigen is unknown. Base qualities are not at hand, and no much larger clone is one base apart.

The CDR3 contains 14 residues, cysteine and phenylalanine counted. Solely the CDR3 DNA is kept, with 42 bases framed from the first base. For this chain, trimming is 8 bases at the V end and 4 bases at the J end, and the number of junction bases without a gene match is 7. Looking up the germline V gene yields CDR1 MDHEN and CDR2 SYDVKM. Receptors were amplified or captured by the immunoSEQ multiplex PCR assay. Entries here come from immuneACCESS through TCRdb and include only in-frame sequences with V and J called. Some clones fail to appear in such tables; in the studies checked, an unresolved V gene covers under half of the shortfall, and the cause of the remainder is unknown. This sample gives around 70,000 clones in total; approximately 90% of them show up just once. Together, the top ten hold about 2.7% of the sample.

The sequenced sample was peripheral blood mononuclear cells (PBMCs). The V and J genes are TRBV28 and TRBJ2-2; 7 bases in the junction line up with TRBD1. This clonotype originated in a man aged 35-49 years. Read as DNA, the sequence is TGTGCCAGCCGAGCAGGGGGATCCACCGGGGAGCTGTTTTTT. The translation is CASRAGGSTGELFF.